The 10 T cell receptor beta chains presented below share a single source sample, sequenced in a study of cytomegalovirus exposure and HLA in healthy donors. In the PCR, 60 Vbeta and 13 Jbeta primers were used. TCRdb's copy holds only in-frame clones and misses some; the assay was immunoSEQ multiplex PCR. This table lists tens of thousands of clones. The sequencing sample was made of PBMCs. These receptors all come from a man aged 45 to 65 in good health and CMV-seronegative.

CDR3 nucleotide sequence: TGCGCCAGCAGCATCCGGGACAGGTACACCGGGGAGCTGTTTTTT. Its protein is CASSIRDRYTGELFF. The chain couples TRBV4-3 to TRBJ2-2; 8 bases line up with TRBD1. V lost 5 bases to trimming and J lost 3 bases; unmatched junction nucleotides: 5. This CDR3 is 15 amino acids long. Germline lookup yields CDR1 LGHNA and CDR2 YSLEER.

This sequence joins TRBV13 and TRBJ1-5; D ambiguous. V lost 0 bases and J 4 bases, leaving 4 bases between the germline ends. The CDR3 consists of 13 residues. CDR1 is PRHDT and CDR2 is FYEKMQ in the germline V gene (reference sequence). The CDR3, as DNA: TGTGCCAGCAGCTTAGGCCAGAATCAGCCCCAGCATTTT. Protein product: CASSLGQNQPQHF.

About this clone itself: The same CDR3 also results from other DNA sequences found in this sample. The genes are TRBV5-1 and TRBJ1-5, with 10 bases that match TRBD1. V lost 4 bases to trimming and J lost 7 bases; unmatched junction nucleotides: 5. CDR1 and CDR2 from the germline V gene are SGHRS and YFSETQ. The CDR3 sequence is 14 residues long. The CDR3 sequence is CASSPGQGGQPQHF. CDR3 bases: TGCGCCAGCAGCCCCGGACAGGGGGGGCAGCCCCAGCATTTT.

V gene TRBV19 combines with J gene TRBJ2-1, with 7 bases fitting TRBD1. The CDR3 has 15 residues. V shed 1 base and J 5 bases; nucleotides not matched to a gene: 5. Germline values: CDR1 LNHDA, CDR2 SQIVND (reference sequence). CDR3 DNA: TGTGCCAGTAGTATAGCTAACAGGGGTAACAATGAGCAGTTCTTC. Translation: CASSIANRGNNEQFF. Full variable domain (remainder filled in from reference TRBV19 and TRBJ2-1): DGGITQSPKYLFRKEGQNVTLSCEQNLNHDAMYWYRQDPGQGLRLIYYSQIVNDFQKGDIAEGYSVSREKKESFPLTVTSAQKNPTAFYLCASSIANRGNNEQFFGPGTRLTVL.

The chain joins TRBV7-6 to TRBJ1-1, with D unclear. Per germline, CDR1 SGHVS and CDR2 FNYEAQ. CDR3 length: 13 amino acids. V was pared by 3 bases and J by 0 bases, with 5 bases between. The CDR3, as DNA: TGTGCCAGCAGCTTTACGGTGAACACTGAAGCTTTCTTT. Its translation: CASSFTVNTEAFF.

V gene TRBV2 combines with J gene TRBJ1-1; TRBD1 aligns across 10 bases. CDR1 SNHLY and CDR2 FYNNEI come from the germline V gene. V lost 7 bases and J lost 4; bases outside the gene matches: 3. The CDR3 is made up of 13 amino acids. In nucleotides, the CDR3 is TGTGCCAGCACCTGGGACAGGGGCACTGAAGCTTTCTTT. Encoded protein: CASTWDRGTEAFF.

The chain joins TRBV14 to TRBJ2-5; 9 positions agree with TRBD2. V shed 4 bases, J shed 3 bases, and the junction held 6 bases outside the gene matches. Germline CDR1 reads SGHDN; CDR2 reads FVKESK. The CDR3 is made up of 15 amino acids. CDR3 protein: CASSLVIAGEETQYF. CDR3 nucleotides: TGTGCCAGCAGCCTTGTGATAGCGGGGGAAGAGACCCAGTACTTC.

The CDR3 spells CASSLGTGKYGYTF. DNA of the CDR3: TGTGCCAGCAGCTTAGGGACAGGGAAATATGGCTACACCTTC. The chain carries TRBV7-2 and TRBJ1-2, with 8 bases aligning to TRBD1. The CDR3 has 14 amino acids. The germline V gene has CDR1 SGHTA and CDR2 FQGNSA. J lost 5 bases, V lost 1 base, and 3 bases had no gene match.

The chain recombines TRBV4-3 with TRBJ2-1, with a tentative D call TRBD2 (6 bases). The CDR3 consists of 16 residues. CDR1 is LGHNA and CDR2 is YSLEER in the germline V gene. V was cut by 0 bases and J by 3 bases, with 12 bases left in between. Written as DNA, the CDR3 is TGCGCCAGCAGCCAAGATCCGGGGGTGGGCTACAATGAGCAGTTCTTC. It yields the protein CASSQDPGVGYNEQFF.

J is TRBJ2-7 and V is TRBV4-1; 7 bases are shared with TRBD1. The V and J ends lost 2 bases and 3 bases, in that order; junction bases with no gene match: 1. The CDR3 consists of 13 residues. From germline, CDR1 is MGHRA and CDR2 YSYEKL. The DNA of the CDR3 is TGCGCCAGCAGCCAACGGGACAGCTACGAGCAGTACTTC. Encoded protein: CASSQRDSYEQYF.